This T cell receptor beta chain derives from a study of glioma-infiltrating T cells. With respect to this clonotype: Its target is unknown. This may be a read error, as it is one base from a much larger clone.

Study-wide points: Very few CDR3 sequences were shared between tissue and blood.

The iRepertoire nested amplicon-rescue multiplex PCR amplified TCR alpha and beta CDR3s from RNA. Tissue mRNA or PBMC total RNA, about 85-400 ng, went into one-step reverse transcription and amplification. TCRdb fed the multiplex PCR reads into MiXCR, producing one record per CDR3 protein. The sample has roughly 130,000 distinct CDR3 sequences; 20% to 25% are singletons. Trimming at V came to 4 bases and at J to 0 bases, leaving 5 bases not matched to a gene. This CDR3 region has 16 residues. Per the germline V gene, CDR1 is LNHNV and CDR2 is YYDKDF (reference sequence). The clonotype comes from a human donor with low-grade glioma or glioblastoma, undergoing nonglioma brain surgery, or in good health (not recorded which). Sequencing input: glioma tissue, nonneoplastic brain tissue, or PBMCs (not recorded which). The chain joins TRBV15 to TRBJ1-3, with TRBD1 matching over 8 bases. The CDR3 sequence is CATSKDRVASGNTIYF. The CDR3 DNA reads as TGTGCCACCAGCAAGGACAGGGTCGCCTCTGGAAACACCATATATTTT.